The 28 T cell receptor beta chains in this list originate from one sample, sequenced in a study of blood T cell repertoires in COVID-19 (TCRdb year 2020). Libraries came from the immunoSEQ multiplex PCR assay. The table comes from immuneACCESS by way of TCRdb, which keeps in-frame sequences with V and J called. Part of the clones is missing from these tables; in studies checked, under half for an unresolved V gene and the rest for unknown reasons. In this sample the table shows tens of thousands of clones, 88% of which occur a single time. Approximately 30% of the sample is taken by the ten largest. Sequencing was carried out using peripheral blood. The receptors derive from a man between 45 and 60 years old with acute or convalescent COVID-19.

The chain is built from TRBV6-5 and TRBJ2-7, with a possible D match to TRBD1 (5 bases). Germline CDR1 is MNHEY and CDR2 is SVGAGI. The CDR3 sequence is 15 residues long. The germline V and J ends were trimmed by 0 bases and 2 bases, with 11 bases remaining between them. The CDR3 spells CASSYSVAGTYEQYF. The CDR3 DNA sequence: TGTGCCAGCAGTTACTCGGTAGCAGGGACCTACGAGCAGTACTTC.

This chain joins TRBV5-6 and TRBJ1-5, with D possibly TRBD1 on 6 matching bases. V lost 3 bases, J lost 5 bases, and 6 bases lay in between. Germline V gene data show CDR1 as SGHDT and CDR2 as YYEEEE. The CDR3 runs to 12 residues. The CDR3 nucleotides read TGTGCCAGCAGCTCAGGGGATCAGCCCCAGCATTTT. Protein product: CASSSGDQPQHF.

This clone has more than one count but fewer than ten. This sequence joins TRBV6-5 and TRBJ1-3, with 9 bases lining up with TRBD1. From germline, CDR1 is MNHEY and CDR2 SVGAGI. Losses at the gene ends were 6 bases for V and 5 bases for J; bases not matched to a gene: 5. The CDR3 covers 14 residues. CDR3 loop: CASRPQGARNTIYF. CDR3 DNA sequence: TGTGCCAGCAGGCCACAGGGGGCTAGAAACACCATATATTTT.

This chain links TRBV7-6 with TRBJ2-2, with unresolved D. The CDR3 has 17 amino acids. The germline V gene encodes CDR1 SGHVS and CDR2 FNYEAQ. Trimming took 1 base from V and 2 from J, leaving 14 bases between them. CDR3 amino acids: CASSLVAGPRNTGELFF. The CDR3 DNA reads TGTGCCAGCAGCTTAGTGGCAGGCCCACGAAACACCGGGGAGCTGTTTTTT.

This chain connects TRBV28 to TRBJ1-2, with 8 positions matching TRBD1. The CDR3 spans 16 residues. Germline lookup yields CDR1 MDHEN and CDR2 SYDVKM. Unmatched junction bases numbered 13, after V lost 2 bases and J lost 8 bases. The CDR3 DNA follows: TGTGCCAGCAGTTTAATTTCCCCCGGACAGGGTGGGGGCTACACCTTC. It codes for CASSLISPGQGGGYTF.

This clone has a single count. CDR3 nucleotide sequence: TGTGCCAGCAGCGACAGGGTACAAAACATTCAGTACTTC. Amino acid sequence: CASSDRVQNIQYF. The chain joins TRBV12-3 or TRBV12-4 to TRBJ2-4; TRBD1 matches at 7 bases. The CDR3 loop spans 13 amino acids. With 6 bases clipped from V and 5 bases from J, the junction kept 4 bases outside the gene matches.

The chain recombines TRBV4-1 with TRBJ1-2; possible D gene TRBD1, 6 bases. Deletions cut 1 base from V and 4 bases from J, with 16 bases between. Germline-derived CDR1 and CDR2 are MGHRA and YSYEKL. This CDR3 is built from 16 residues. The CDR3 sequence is CASSQARGQYGYGYTF. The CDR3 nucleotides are TGCGCCAGCAGCCAAGCCCGTGGACAGTACGGCTATGGCTACACCTTC.

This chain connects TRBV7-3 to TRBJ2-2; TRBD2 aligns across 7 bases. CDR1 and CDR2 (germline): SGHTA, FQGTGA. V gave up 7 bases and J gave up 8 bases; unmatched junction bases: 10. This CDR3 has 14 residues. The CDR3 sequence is CASKTSALSGELFF. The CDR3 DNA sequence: TGTGCCAGCAAAACTAGCGCTTTATCTGGGGAGCTGTTTTTT.

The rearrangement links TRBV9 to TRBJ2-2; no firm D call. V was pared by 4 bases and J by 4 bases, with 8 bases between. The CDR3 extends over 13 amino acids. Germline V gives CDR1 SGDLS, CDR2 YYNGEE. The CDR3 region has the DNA TGTGCCAGCAGCCCCGGTCCCACCGGGGAGCTGTTTTTT. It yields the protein CASSPGPTGELFF.

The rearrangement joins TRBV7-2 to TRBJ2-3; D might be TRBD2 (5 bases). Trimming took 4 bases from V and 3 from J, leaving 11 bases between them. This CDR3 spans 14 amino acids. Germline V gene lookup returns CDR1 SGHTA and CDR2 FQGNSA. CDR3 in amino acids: CASSSQTTTDTQYF. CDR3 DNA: TGTGCCAGCAGCTCTCAGACTACGACAGATACGCAGTATTTT.

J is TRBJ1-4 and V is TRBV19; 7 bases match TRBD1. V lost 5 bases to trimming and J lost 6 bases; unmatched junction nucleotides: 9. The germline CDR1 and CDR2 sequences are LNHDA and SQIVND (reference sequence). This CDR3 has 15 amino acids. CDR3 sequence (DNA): TGTGCCAGTAGTGCAGACAGGGATTATCATGAAAAACTGTTTTTT. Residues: CASSADRDYHEKLFF.

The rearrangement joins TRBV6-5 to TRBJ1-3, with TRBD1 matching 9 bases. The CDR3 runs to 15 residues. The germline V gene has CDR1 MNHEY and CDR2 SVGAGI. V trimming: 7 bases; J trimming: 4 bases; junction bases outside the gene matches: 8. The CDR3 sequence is CASNQQGAGGNTIYF. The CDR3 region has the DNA TGTGCCAGCAATCAACAGGGGGCGGGAGGAAACACCATATATTTT.

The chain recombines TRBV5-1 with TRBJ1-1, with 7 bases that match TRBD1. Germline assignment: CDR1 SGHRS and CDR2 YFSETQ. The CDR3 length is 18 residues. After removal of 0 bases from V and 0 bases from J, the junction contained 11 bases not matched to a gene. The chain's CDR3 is CASSLALRGRSVNTEAFF. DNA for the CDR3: TGCGCCAGCAGCTTGGCCCTGAGGGGGCGTTCGGTGAACACTGAAGCTTTCTTT.

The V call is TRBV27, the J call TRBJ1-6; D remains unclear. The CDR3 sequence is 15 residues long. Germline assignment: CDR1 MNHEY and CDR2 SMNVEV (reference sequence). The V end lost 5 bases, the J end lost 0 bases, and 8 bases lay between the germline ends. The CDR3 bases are TGTGCCAGCAGTCCCCCCAACTCCTATAATTCACCCCTCCACTTT. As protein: CASSPPNSYNSPLHF.

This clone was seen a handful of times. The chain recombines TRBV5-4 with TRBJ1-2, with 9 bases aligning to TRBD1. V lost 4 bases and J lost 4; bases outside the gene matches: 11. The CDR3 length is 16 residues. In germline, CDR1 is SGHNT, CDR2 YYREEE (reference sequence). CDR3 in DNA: TGTGCCAGCAGCCCGGGTCCGGGACAGGGCATCTATGGCTACACCTTC. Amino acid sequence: CASSPGPGQGIYGYTF.

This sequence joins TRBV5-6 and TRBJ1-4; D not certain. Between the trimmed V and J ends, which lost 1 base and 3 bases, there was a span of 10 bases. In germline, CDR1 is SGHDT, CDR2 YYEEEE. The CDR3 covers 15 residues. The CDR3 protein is CASSLYQEPNEKLFF. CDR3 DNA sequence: TGTGCCAGCAGCTTGTATCAGGAACCTAATGAAAAACTGTTTTTT.

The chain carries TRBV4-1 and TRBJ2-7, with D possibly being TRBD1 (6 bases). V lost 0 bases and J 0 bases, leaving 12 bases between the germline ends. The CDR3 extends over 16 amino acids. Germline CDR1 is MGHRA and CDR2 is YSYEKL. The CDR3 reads CASSQEQGLNSYEQYF. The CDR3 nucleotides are TGCGCCAGCAGCCAAGAACAGGGTTTGAACTCCTACGAGCAGTACTTC.

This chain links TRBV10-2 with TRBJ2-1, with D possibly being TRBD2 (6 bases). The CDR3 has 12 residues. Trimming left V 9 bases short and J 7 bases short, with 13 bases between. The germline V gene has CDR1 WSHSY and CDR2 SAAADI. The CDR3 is CARPTRSNEQFF. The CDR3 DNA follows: TGCGCCAGACCGACTAGATCAAATGAGCAGTTCTTC.

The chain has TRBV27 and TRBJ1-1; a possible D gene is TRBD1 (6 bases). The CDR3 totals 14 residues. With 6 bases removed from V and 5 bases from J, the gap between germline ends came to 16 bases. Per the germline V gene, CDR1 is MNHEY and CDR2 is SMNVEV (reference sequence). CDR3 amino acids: CASSRGLSGTEAFF. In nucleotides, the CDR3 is TGTGCCAGCAGCAGGGGCTTGAGTGGGACTGAAGCTTTCTTT.

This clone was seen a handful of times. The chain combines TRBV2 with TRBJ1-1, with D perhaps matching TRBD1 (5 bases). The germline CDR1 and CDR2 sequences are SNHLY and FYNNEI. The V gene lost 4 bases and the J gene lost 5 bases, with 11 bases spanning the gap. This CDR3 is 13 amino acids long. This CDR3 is CASSVGQVTEAFF. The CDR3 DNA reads TGTGCCAGCAGTGTGGGGCAGGTGACTGAAGCTTTCTTT. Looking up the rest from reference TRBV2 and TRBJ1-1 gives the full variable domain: EPEVTQTPSHQVTQMGQEVILRCVPISNHLYFYWYRQILGQKVEFLVSFYNNEISEKSEIFDDQFSVERPDGSNFTLKIRSTKLEDSAMYFCASSVGQVTEAFFGQGTRLTVV.

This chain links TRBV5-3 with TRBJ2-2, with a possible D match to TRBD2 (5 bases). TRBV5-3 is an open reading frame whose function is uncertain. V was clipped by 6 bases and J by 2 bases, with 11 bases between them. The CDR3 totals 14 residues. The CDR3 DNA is TGTGCCAGAAAGCGGCGGCTAAACACCGGGGAGCTGTTTTTT. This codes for CARKRRLNTGELFF.

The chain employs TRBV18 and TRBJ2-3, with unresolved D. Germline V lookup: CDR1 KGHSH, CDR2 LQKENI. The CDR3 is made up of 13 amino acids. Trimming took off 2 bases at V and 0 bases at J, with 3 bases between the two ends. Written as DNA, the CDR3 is TGTGCCAGCTCACCATCTAGCACAGATACGCAGTATTTT. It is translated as CASSPSSTDTQYF.

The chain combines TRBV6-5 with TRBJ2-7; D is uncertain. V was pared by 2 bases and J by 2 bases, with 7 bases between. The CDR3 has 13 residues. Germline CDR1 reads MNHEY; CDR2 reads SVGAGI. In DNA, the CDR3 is TGTGCCAGCAGTTACCTCCGGGCCTACGAGCAGTACTTC. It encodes CASSYLRAYEQYF.

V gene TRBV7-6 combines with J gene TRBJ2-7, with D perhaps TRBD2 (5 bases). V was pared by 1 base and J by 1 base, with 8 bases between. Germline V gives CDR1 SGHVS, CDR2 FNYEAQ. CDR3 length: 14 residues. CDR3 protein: CASSLDRGSYEQYF. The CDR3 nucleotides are TGTGCCAGCAGCTTAGATCGGGGTTCCTACGAGCAGTACTTC.

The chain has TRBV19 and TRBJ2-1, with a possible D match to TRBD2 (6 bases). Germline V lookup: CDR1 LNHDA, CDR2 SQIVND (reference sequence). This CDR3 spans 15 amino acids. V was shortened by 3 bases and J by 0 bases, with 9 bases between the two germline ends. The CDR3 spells CASSIRGNSYNEQFF. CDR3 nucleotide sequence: TGTGCCAGTAGTATTCGGGGGAACTCCTACAATGAGCAGTTCTTC.

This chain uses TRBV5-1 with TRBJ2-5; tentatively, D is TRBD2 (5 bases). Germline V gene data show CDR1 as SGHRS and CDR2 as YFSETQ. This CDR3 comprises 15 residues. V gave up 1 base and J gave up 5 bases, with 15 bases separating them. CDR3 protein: CASSLRGLDGETQYF. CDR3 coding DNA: TGCGCCAGCAGCTTGCGCGGACTGGATGGGGAGACCCAGTACTTC.

The CDR3 loop reads CASSVDPGQGGYGYTF. CDR3 DNA sequence: TGTGCCAGCAGCGTAGATCCCGGACAGGGTGGCTATGGCTACACCTTC. The rearrangement joins TRBV9 to TRBJ1-2; 8 bases line up with TRBD1. Germline V gives CDR1 SGDLS, CDR2 YYNGEE. Unmatched junction bases numbered 8, after V lost 0 bases and J lost 4 bases. This CDR3 has 16 residues.

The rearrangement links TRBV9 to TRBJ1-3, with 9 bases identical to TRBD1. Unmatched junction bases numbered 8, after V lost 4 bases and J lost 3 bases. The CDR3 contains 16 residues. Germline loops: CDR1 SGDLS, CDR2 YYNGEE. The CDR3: CASSLRTGENGNTIYF. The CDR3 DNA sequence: TGTGCCAGCAGCTTACGGACAGGGGAAAATGGAAACACCATATATTTT.